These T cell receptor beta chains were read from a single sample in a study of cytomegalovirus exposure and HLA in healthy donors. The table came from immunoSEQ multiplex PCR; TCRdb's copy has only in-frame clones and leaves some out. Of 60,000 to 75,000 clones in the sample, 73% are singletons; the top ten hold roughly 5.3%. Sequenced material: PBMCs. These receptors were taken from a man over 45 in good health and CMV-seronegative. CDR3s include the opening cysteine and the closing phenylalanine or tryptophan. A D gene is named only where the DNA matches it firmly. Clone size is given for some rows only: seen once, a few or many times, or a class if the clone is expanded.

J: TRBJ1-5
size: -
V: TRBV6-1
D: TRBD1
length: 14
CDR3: CASSGQGRDQPQHF
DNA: TGTGCCAGCAGTGGACAGGGAAGGGATCAGCCCCAGCATTTT

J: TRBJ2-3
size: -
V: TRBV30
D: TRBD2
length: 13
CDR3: CAWSPGLADTQYF
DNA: TGTGCCTGGAGTCCTGGACTAGCAGATACGCAGTATTTT

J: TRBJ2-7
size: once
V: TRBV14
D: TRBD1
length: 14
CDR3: CASSRRQGVYEQYF
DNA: TGTGCCAGCAGCCGGAGACAGGGGGTCTACGAGCAGTACTTC

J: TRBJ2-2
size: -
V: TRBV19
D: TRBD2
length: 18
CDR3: CASSGGLAGGPSTGELFF
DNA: TGTGCCAGTAGCGGGGGACTAGCGGGGGGGCCGAGCACCGGGGAGCTGTTTTTT

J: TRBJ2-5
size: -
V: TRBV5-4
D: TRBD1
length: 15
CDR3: CASTSGQGALETQYF
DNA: TGTGCCAGCACCTCGGGACAGGGGGCGTTGGAGACCCAGTACTTC

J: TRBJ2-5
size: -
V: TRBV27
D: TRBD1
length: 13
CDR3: CASSGDREETQYF
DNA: TGTGCCAGCAGTGGGGACAGGGAAGAGACCCAGTACTTC

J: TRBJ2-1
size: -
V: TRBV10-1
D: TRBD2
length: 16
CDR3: CASREPRRGGNHEQFF
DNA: TGCGCCAGCAGGGAACCAAGGCGGGGGGGCAACCATGAGCAGTTCTTC

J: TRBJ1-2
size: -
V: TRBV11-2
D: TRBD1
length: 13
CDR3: CASSLQGAGGYTF
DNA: TGTGCCAGCAGCTTACAGGGGGCAGGGGGCTACACCTTC

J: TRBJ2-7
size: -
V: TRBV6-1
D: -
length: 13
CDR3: CASSEIGESEQYF
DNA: TGTGCCAGCAGTGAAATTGGGGAGAGCGAGCAGTACTTC

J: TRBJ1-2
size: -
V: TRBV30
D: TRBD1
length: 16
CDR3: CAGSGTGGRLNYGYTF
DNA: TGTGCCGGATCCGGGACAGGGGGACGACTAAACTATGGCTACACCTTC

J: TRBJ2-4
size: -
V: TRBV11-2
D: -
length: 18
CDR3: CASSPTALQSVAKNIQYF
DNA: TGTGCCAGCAGCCCCACCGCGCTACAGTCAGTAGCCAAAAACATTCAGTACTTC

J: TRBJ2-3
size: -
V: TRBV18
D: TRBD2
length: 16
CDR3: CASSPLSGGAGDTQYF
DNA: TGTGCCAGCTCACCCCTAAGCGGGGGGGCCGGAGATACGCAGTATTTT

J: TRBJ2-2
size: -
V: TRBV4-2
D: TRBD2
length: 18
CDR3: CASSPGTSVHGVTGELFF
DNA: TGTGCCAGCAGCCCCGGGACTAGTGTGCATGGGGTCACCGGGGAGCTGTTTTTT

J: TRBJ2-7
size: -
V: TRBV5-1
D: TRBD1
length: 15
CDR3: CASSPDRESTYEQYF
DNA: TGCGCCAGCAGCCCCGACAGGGAATCTACCTACGAGCAGTACTTC

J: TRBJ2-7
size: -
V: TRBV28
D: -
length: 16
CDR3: CASLPLKGLDTYEQYF
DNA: TGTGCCAGCCTCCCGCTGAAGGGGTTAGATACCTACGAGCAGTACTTC

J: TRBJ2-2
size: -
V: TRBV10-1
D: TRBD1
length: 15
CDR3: CASSETGENTGELFF
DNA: TGCGCCAGCAGTGAGACAGGGGAGAACACCGGGGAGCTGTTTTTT

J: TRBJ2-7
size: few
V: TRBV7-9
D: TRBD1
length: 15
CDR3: CSSSVTGTESYEQYF
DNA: TGTTCCAGCAGCGTGACCGGGACAGAAAGCTACGAGCAGTACTTC

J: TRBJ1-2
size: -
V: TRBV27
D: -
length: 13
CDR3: CASSFGQRYGYTF
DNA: TGTGCCAGCAGTTTTGGGCAACGGTATGGCTACACCTTC

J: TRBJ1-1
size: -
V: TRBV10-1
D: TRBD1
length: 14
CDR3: CASSLDRVRTEAFF
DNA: TGCGCCAGCAGTCTGGACAGGGTAAGGACTGAAGCTTTCTTT

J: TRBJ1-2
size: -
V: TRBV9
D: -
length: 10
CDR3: CASSGDGYTF
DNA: TGTGCCAGCAGCGGAGATGGCTACACCTTC

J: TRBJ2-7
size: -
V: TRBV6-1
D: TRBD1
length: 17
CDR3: CASSERYGDSIPLEQYF
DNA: TGTGCCAGCAGTGAAAGGTACGGGGACAGCATCCCTCTCGAGCAGTACTTC

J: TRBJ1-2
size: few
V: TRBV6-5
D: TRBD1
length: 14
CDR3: CASSPGQGRDGYTF
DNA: TGTGCCAGCAGTCCGGGACAGGGCCGGGATGGCTACACCTTC

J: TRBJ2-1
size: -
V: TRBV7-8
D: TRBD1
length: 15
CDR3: CASIYTGGSLDEQFF
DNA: TGTGCCAGCATCTATACAGGGGGCTCATTAGATGAGCAGTTCTTC

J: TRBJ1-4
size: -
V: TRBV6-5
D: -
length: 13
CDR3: CATNKRGFEKLFF
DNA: TGTGCCACTAACAAGAGGGGGTTTGAAAAACTGTTTTTT

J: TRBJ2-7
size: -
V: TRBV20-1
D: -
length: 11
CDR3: CSARDSYEQYF
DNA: TGCAGTGCTAGAGACAGCTACGAGCAGTACTTC

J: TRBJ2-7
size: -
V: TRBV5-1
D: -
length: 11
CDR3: CASSEKYEQYF
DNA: TGCGCCAGCAGCGAAAAGTACGAGCAGTACTTC

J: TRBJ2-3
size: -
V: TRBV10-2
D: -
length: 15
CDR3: CASRATGINTDTQYF
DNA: TGCGCCAGCAGAGCTACCGGGATTAACACAGATACGCAGTATTTT

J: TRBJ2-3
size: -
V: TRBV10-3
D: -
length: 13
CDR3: CAILRGNGDTQYF
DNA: TGTGCCATCTTGAGAGGGAATGGAGATACGCAGTATTTT

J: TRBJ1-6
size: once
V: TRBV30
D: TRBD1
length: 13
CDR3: CAFFRGQNSPLHF
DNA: TGTGCCTTTTTCAGGGGGCAAAATTCACCCCTCCACTTT

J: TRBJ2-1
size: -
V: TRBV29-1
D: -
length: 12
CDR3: CSVAPGRNEQFF
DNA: TGCAGCGTTGCCCCAGGGAGGAATGAGCAGTTCTTC

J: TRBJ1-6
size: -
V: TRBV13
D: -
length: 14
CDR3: CASSREARNSPLHF
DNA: TGTGCCAGCTCGCGGGAAGCGAGAAATTCACCCCTCCACTTT

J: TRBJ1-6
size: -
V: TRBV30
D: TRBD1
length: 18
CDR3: CAWSVRDRGLSYNSPLHF
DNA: TGTGCCTGGAGTGTCCGGGACAGGGGACTCTCCTATAATTCACCCCTCCACTTT

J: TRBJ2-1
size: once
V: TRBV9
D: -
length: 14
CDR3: CASSQVLGIGEQFF
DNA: TGTGCCAGCAGCCAAGTCCTAGGTATAGGCGAGCAGTTCTTC

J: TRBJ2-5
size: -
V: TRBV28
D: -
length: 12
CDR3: CATFQGKETQYF
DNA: TGTGCCACCTTCCAGGGGAAAGAGACCCAGTACTTC

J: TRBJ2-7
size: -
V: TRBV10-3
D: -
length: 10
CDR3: CATAGKEQYF
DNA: TGTGCCACCGCGGGGAAAGAGCAGTACTTC

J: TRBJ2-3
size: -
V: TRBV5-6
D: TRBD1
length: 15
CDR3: CASSLGTGGAYTQYF
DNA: TGTGCCAGCAGCTTGGGGACAGGGGGCGCTTATACGCAGTATTTT

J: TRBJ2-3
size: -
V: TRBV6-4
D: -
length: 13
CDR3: CASSEAGTDTQYF
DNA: TGTGCCAGCAGTGAAGCGGGCACAGATACGCAGTATTTT

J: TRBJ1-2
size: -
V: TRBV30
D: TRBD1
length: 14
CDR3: CAWSEAGGRYGYTF
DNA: TGTGCCTGGAGTGAGGCAGGGGGCAGGTATGGCTACACCTTC

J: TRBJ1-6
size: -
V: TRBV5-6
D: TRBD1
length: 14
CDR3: CASSFDRVSSPLHF
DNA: TGTGCCAGCAGCTTCGACAGGGTCAGCTCACCCCTCCACTTT

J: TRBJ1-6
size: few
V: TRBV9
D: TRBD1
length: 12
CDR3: CASSVDDRVLHF
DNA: TGTGCCAGCAGCGTAGACGACAGGGTACTCCACTTT

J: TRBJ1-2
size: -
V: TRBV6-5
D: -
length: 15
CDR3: CASRQTLLGGYGYTF
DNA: TGTGCCAGCAGGCAAACCCTTTTGGGGGGCTATGGCTACACCTTC

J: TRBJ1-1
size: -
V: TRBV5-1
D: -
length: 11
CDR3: CASSIGQEAFF
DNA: TGCGCCAGCAGCATAGGACAAGAAGCTTTCTTT

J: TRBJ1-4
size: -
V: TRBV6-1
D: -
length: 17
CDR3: CASSEHPVRTVNEKLFF
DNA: TGTGCCAGCAGTGAACATCCAGTCAGGACTGTTAATGAAAAACTGTTTTTT

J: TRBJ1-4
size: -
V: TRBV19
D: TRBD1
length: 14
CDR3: CARGTVPTNEKLFF
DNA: TGTGCCAGAGGGACAGTACCAACTAATGAAAAACTGTTTTTT

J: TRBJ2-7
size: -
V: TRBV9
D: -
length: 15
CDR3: CASSLGGAGRGEQYF
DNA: TGTGCCAGCTCCTTGGGGGGGGCCGGCCGCGGCGAGCAGTACTTC

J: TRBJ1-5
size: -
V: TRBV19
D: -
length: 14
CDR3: CASSTGQVYQPQHF
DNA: TGTGCCAGTAGTACCGGACAAGTCTATCAGCCCCAGCATTTT

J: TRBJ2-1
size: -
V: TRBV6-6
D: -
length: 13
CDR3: CASSYDPGNEQFF
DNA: TGTGCCAGCAGTTACGACCCCGGGAATGAGCAGTTCTTC

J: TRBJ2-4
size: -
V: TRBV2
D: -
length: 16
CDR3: CASSVLLDLAKNIQYF
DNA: TGTGCCAGCAGTGTGCTCCTAGATCTAGCCAAAAACATTCAGTACTTC

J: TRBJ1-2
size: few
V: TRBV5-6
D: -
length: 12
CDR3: CASSLKAASRTF
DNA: TGTGCCAGCAGCTTGAAAGCGGCCTCAAGGACCTTC

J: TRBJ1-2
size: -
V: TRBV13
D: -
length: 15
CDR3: CASSLASGPDYGYTF
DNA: TGTGCCAGCAGCTTGGCATCAGGGCCGGACTATGGCTACACCTTC